The 32 T cell receptor beta chains below all came from one sample that was sequenced in a study of shared clonotypes between healthy human individuals. Sequenced by immunoSEQ multiplex PCR; TCRdb stores in-frame clones only, minus some. The table has over 750,000 clones, just over 95% seen once. Naive CD8 cells comprised CD45RO-negative, CCR7-positively selected cells, excluding terminally differentiated effector memory CD45RA+ cells. Sequencing was carried out using naive CD8+ T cells sorted from blood. Receptors originate from a man between 25 and 39 years old in good health.

CDR3 sequence (DNA): TGCGCCAGCAGCCAAGATTTGACTAGCGCTTACAATGAGCAGTTCTTC. It is translated as CASSQDLTSAYNEQFF. This chain connects TRBV4-3 to TRBJ2-1; 8 nucleotides agree with TRBD2. The CDR3 length is 16 residues. The germline V gene has CDR1 LGHNA and CDR2 YSLEER. With 0 bases clipped from V and 4 bases from J, the junction kept 5 bases outside the gene matches.

This clone was recorded only once. The chain is built from TRBV7-6 and TRBJ2-7; TRBD2 aligns across 10 bases. Unmatched junction bases numbered 12, after V lost 5 bases and J lost 2 bases. The CDR3 spans 17 residues. The germline V gene has CDR1 SGHVS and CDR2 FNYEAQ. The CDR3 nucleotides read TGTGCCAGCAGCAAAAGGTCGAGCGGGAGGGTACCCTACGAGCAGTACTTC. The encoded protein is CASSKRSSGRVPYEQYF.

This clone has a single count. The chain recombines TRBV11-2 with TRBJ2-3, with D hard to call. The CDR3 is made up of 14 amino acids. In germline, CDR1 is SGHAT, CDR2 FQNNGV. Between the trimmed V and J ends, which lost 3 bases and 0 bases, there was a span of 7 bases. The CDR3: CASSLRQSTDTQYF. CDR3 nucleotides: TGTGCCAGCAGCTTGCGCCAAAGCACAGATACGCAGTATTTT.

The genes are TRBV7-9 and TRBJ2-7; perhaps D is TRBD1 or TRBD2 (5 bases each). With 4 bases removed from V and 3 bases from J, the gap between germline ends came to 7 bases. The CDR3 contains 12 residues. Germline CDR1 and CDR2: SEHNR and FQNEAQ (reference sequence). The CDR3 DNA is TGTGCCAGCAGCTGGGGGAACTACGAGCAGTACTTC. Protein: CASSWGNYEQYF.

This chain uses TRBV4-3 with TRBJ1-2; a possible D gene is TRBD1 (6 bases). The CDR3 covers 15 residues. Germline values: CDR1 LGHNA, CDR2 YSLEER. V dropped 0 bases and J dropped 3 bases, with 11 bases sitting between them. The CDR3 bases are TGCGCCAGCAGCCAAGAGGGGGCAGGGCACTATGGCTACACCTTC. The encoded protein is CASSQEGAGHYGYTF.

The chain links TRBV27 to TRBJ2-3; D is undetermined. The CDR3 extends over 14 amino acids. Per germline, CDR1 MNHEY and CDR2 SMNVEV (reference sequence). Trimming left V 2 bases short and J 4 bases short, with 10 bases between. Here the CDR3 reads CASSLGVLPDTQYF. Here the CDR3 DNA reads TGTGCCAGCAGTTTAGGTGTCTTGCCAGATACGCAGTATTTT.

The V gene is TRBV11-2, the J gene TRBJ2-7, with D possibly TRBD2 on 5 matching bases. The CDR3 length is 14 residues. The V gene's germline CDR1 is SGHAT and CDR2 FQNNGV. V was trimmed by 5 bases and J by 5 bases, leaving 16 bases between them. CDR3 region: CASSPPRERNEQYF. CDR3 bases: TGTGCCAGCAGCCCCCCCCGGGAACGGAACGAGCAGTACTTC.

J is TRBJ2-7 and V is TRBV2; TRBD1 or TRBD2 may be the D gene (5 bases each). The CDR3 totals 16 residues. Germline lookup yields CDR1 SNHLY and CDR2 FYNNEI. V lost 3 bases, J lost 5 bases, and 20 bases lay in between. This chain's CDR3 is CASSDNWDDHMNEQYF. CDR3 DNA sequence: TGTGCCAGCAGTGATAACTGGGACGACCATATGAACGAGCAGTACTTC.

This clone was seen only once. The rearrangement uses TRBV27 and TRBJ2-1; D is ambiguous. Deletions cut 10 bases from V and 5 bases from J, with 12 bases between. The CDR3 is 12 amino acids. CDR1 MNHEY and CDR2 SMNVEV come from the germline V gene (reference sequence). The CDR3 protein is CATNTENNEQFF. Written as DNA, the CDR3 is TGTGCCACCAACACAGAGAACAATGAGCAGTTCTTC.

V and J are TRBV27 and TRBJ2-2; maybe TRBD2 (6 bases). Per germline, CDR1 MNHEY and CDR2 SMNVEV (reference sequence). The CDR3 consists of 15 residues. Trimming shortened V by 3 bases and J by 4 bases, and 12 bases separated the two germline ends. CDR3 in amino acids: CASSFAQGGTGELFF. The DNA of the CDR3 is TGTGCCAGCAGTTTTGCCCAGGGAGGCACCGGGGAGCTGTTTTTT.

This rearrangement joins TRBV7-9 to TRBJ2-2; 8 bases agree with TRBD1. Germline V gives CDR1 SEHNR, CDR2 FQNEAQ (reference sequence). There are 17 residues in the CDR3. V was clipped by 5 bases and J by 1 base; unmatched bases: 9. The CDR3 DNA reads TGTGCCAGCAGCACCTGGACAGGGTTGCGGAACACCGGGGAGCTGTTTTTT. It translates to CASSTWTGLRNTGELFF.

The chain couples TRBV28 to TRBJ2-7, with 12 nucleotides matching TRBD2. The ends lost 7 bases at V and 3 bases at J; junction bases unmatched: 10. In germline, CDR1 is MDHEN, CDR2 SYDVKM. The CDR3 has 16 residues. The DNA of the CDR3 is TGTGCCAGCACAAGGACTAGCGGGATTTACGGCTACGAGCAGTACTTC. Translated, it gives CASTRTSGIYGYEQYF. Variable domain in full (rest from reference TRBV28 and TRBJ2-7): DVKVTQSSRYLVKRTGEKVFLECVQDMDHENMFWYRQDPGLGLRLIYFSYDVKMKEKGDIPEGYSVSREKKERFSLILESASTNQTSMYLCASTRTSGIYGYEQYFGPGTRLTVT.

The gene calls are TRBV6-6 and TRBJ2-3; D gene ambiguous. Germline V gene sequence: CDR1 MNHNY, CDR2 SVGAGI (reference sequence). Trimming removed 0 bases at V and 6 bases at J, with 7 bases between. This CDR3 is built from 13 residues. The CDR3: CASSYSLGDTQYF. CDR3 bases: TGTGCCAGCAGTTACTCTCTCGGGGATACGCAGTATTTT.

The J gene is TRBJ2-1, the V gene TRBV6-4; D perhaps matches TRBD2 (5 bases). V was trimmed by 6 bases and J by 4 bases, leaving 16 bases between them. The germline V gene encodes CDR1 MRHNA and CDR2 SNTAGT. This CDR3 region has 15 residues. CDR3 sequence: CASSATSLGYNEQFF. The CDR3 nucleotides are TGTGCCAGCAGCGCAACTAGTCTGGGTTACAATGAGCAGTTCTTC.

This rearrangement joins TRBV4-1 to TRBJ2-5; D is ambiguous. Germline V lookup: CDR1 MGHRA, CDR2 YSYEKL. CDR3 length equals 14 residues. The ends were cut back, 6 bases at V and 9 bases at J, with 20 bases in the middle. CDR3 sequence reads: CASSQNIEAHAQYF. CDR3 sequence (DNA): TGCGCCAGCAGTCAAAATATCGAAGCTCACGCCCAGTACTTC.

V usage is TRBV6-5 and J usage is TRBJ1-3; no definite D call. Germline values: CDR1 MNHEY, CDR2 SVGAGI. The V gene lost 7 bases and the J gene lost 0 bases, with 7 bases spanning the gap. This CDR3 is built from 13 residues. CDR3 loop: CASKAFSGNTIYF. CDR3 DNA sequence: TGTGCCAGCAAGGCCTTCTCTGGAAACACCATATATTTT.

V is TRBV29-1 and J is TRBJ2-7; D possibly matches TRBD1 or TRBD2 (5 bases each). Germline CDR1 and CDR2: SQVTM and ANQGSEA. Trimming stripped 4 bases from V and 13 bases from J, with 23 bases between. The CDR3 is 13 residues long. CDR3 DNA sequence: TGCAGCGTTGGTATCACCGGGACGGATAACTACTACTTC. Translating it yields CSVGITGTDNYYF.

This chain links TRBV29-1 with TRBJ2-7; D is unclear. The CDR3 covers 13 residues. The germline CDR1 and CDR2 sequences are SQVTM and ANQGSEA. V shed 4 bases and J shed 2 bases, with 12 bases lying between them. As DNA, the CDR3 is TGCAGCGTTGGATTTCTAGATCCCTACGAGCAGTACTTC. Translation: CSVGFLDPYEQYF.

V and J are TRBV29-1 and TRBJ2-7; a possible D gene is TRBD2 (6 bases). The CDR3 extends over 15 amino acids. CDR1 SQVTM and CDR2 ANQGSEA come from the germline V gene. V was cut by 2 bases and J by 3 bases, with 17 bases left in between. As DNA, the CDR3 is TGCAGCGTTGAAATAGCGGTAGCGGAGAACTACGAGCAGTACTTC. Translating it yields CSVEIAVAENYEQYF.

V and J are TRBV5-6 and TRBJ1-2; TRBD1 matches 9 bases. The length of the CDR3 is 14 residues. J gave up 3 bases and V 4 bases, and 4 bases lay outside the gene matches. Germline V lookup: CDR1 SGHDT, CDR2 YYEEEE. CDR3 amino acids: CASSPTGGDYGYTF. The CDR3 bases are TGTGCCAGCAGCCCGACAGGGGGAGACTATGGCTACACCTTC.

This rearrangement joins TRBV19 to TRBJ2-2; 9 bases match TRBD2. The V segment lost 4 bases and the J segment 3 bases; nucleotides outside the gene matches: 9. The germline CDR1 and CDR2 sequences are LNHDA and SQIVND (reference sequence). This CDR3 has 17 amino acids. The CDR3 coding sequence is TGTGCCAGTAGTACCCCTATAGCGGGAGAGGACACCGGGGAGCTGTTTTTT. It encodes CASSTPIAGEDTGELFF.

The chain has TRBV13 and TRBJ1-3; 7 bases line up with TRBD1. The CDR3 is 14 residues long. V gave up 2 bases and J gave up 2 bases; unmatched junction bases: 0. The germline V gene encodes CDR1 PRHDT and CDR2 FYEKMQ (reference sequence). CDR3 sequence: CASSLQGAGNTIYF. DNA for the CDR3: TGTGCCAGCAGCTTACAGGGGGCTGGAAACACCATATATTTT.

The chain carries TRBV11-2 and TRBJ2-7; D is perhaps TRBD1 or TRBD2 (7 bases each). The germline gives CDR1 SGHAT, CDR2 FQNNGV. The CDR3 spans 12 residues. V shed 5 bases and J shed 6 bases, with 11 bases lying between them. The CDR3 DNA reads TGTGCCAGCAGCCAGGGGGGGTTCGAGCAGTACTTC. Translating gives CASSQGGFEQYF.

This chain joins TRBV5-1 and TRBJ2-7; tentative D call: TRBD1 (6 bases). The germline V gene encodes CDR1 SGHRS and CDR2 YFSETQ. This CDR3 has 15 residues. V was trimmed by 4 bases and J by 4 bases, leaving 18 bases between them. CDR3 nucleotide sequence: TGCGCCAGCAGCGAATGGCAGGGGCCCCTTTACGAGCAGTACTTC. This gives the protein CASSEWQGPLYEQYF.

The chain recombines TRBV10-3 with TRBJ2-3; 11 bases map to TRBD2. Germline lookup yields CDR1 ENHRY and CDR2 SYGVKD. The CDR3 covers 19 residues. Trimming cost V 7 bases and J 0 bases; bases outside gene matches: 15. CDR3 nucleotide sequence: TGTGCCATCAATCCGGGACTAGCGGACGCCGGGGGAAGCACAGATACGCAGTATTTT. Translated, it gives CAINPGLADAGGSTDTQYF.

This chain links TRBV7-9 with TRBJ2-5; the match to TRBD1 covers 7 bases. In germline, CDR1 is SEHNR, CDR2 FQNEAQ (reference sequence). The V and J ends lost 5 bases and 1 base, in that order; junction bases with no gene match: 10. The CDR3 length is 16 residues. In DNA form, the CDR3 reads TGTGCCAGCAGCCCTAAGGTGGGACAGTCCCAAGAGACCCAGTACTTC. Protein product: CASSPKVGQSQETQYF. Full variable domain (rest looked up from reference TRBV7-9 and TRBJ2-5): DTGVSQNPRHKITKRGQNVTFRCDPISEHNRLYWYRQTLGQGPEFLTYFQNEAQLEKSRLLSDRFSAERPKGSFSTLEIQRTEQGDSAMYLCASSPKVGQSQETQYFGPGTRLLVL.

The J gene is TRBJ2-1, the V gene TRBV27; 11 bases match TRBD2. V was clipped by 5 bases and J by 5 bases; unmatched bases: 26. This CDR3 is built from 22 residues. From germline, CDR1 is MNHEY and CDR2 SMNVEV (reference sequence). The CDR3 nucleotides read TGTGCCAGCAGTCCAATAAACCAACCGGGACTAGCGGATGAGGGGTCTAACAATGAGCAGTTCTTC. Amino acid sequence: CASSPINQPGLADEGSNNEQFF.

The V and J genes are TRBV7-9 and TRBJ2-1, with 7 bases fitting TRBD2. This CDR3 has 15 amino acids. The V gene end was trimmed by 1 base and the J gene end by 8 bases; junction bases not matched to a gene: 8. Germline CDR1 and CDR2: SEHNR and FQNEAQ (reference sequence). This chain's CDR3 is CASSLEGRARYEQFF. The CDR3 DNA reads as TGTGCCAGCAGCTTAGAAGGGAGGGCCCGCTATGAGCAGTTCTTC.

The rearrangement uses TRBV27 and TRBJ2-7; perhaps TRBD2 as D (5 bases). CDR3 length: 14 residues. The V gene's germline CDR1 is MNHEY and CDR2 SMNVEV (reference sequence). V lost 2 bases and J lost 7, with 15 bases in between. CDR3 sequence (DNA): TGTGCCAGCAGTTTAATAGGGCCCGGGGAGGAGCAGTACTTC. Translation gives CASSLIGPGEEQYF.

The chain employs TRBV11-2 and TRBJ2-7; 11 positions agree with TRBD1. The length of the CDR3 is 14 residues. Germline V gene lookup returns CDR1 SGHAT and CDR2 FQNNGV. The trim removed 0 bases at V and 6 bases at J, leaving 1 base unmatched. The CDR3 loop is CASSLEDRGPEQYF. The CDR3 bases are TGTGCCAGCAGCTTAGAGGACAGGGGGCCCGAGCAGTACTTC.

The CDR3 DNA is TGTGCCAGCAGCCGTGACCGCCCCGGCTGGGGGGAGCAGTACTTC. Translated, it gives CASSRDRPGWGEQYF. J is TRBJ2-7 and V is TRBV9, with D perhaps TRBD1 or TRBD2 (5 bases each). This CDR3 has 15 residues. Trimming stripped 4 bases from V and 7 bases from J, with 21 bases between. Germline lookup yields CDR1 SGDLS and CDR2 YYNGEE.

V gene TRBV7-9 combines with J gene TRBJ2-7, with no clear D. CDR1 SEHNR and CDR2 FQNEAQ come from the germline V gene (reference sequence). Trimming cost V 3 bases and J 2 bases, with 14 bases left between them. The CDR3 spans 15 residues. The chain's CDR3 is CASSLLGRSTYEQYF. The CDR3, as DNA: TGTGCCAGCAGCTTGCTAGGCAGGAGTACCTACGAGCAGTACTTC.